The source of this T cell receptor beta chain is a study of T cells in Graves' hyperthyroidism and ophthalmopathy. General study findings and limits: Researchers found most expanded thyroid clonotypes above 0.001 in blood as well.

This clonotype was picked up a small number of times. Antigen: not known. The TCR beta CDR3 regions underwent amplification using RNA transcripts as the source. Primed by the HTBI set, a first-round RT-PCR was run on the TCR CDR3. MiXCR was run by TCRdb on the multiplex PCR reads, yielding one entry per CDR3 protein. The repertoire holds about 640,000 distinct CDR3 sequences, with roughly 20% as singletons. Patients with uncontrolled infections, other autoimmune diseases, pregnancy or lactation were excluded. Diagnoses were made from clinical symptoms, serum measures (thyroxine and TRAb), thyroid ultrasound and orbital computed tomography. PBMCs were sourced from over 8.5 ml fresh peripheral blood. Germline assignment: CDR1 GTSNPN and CDR2 SVGIG (reference sequence). Deletions cut 7 bases from V and 1 base from J, with 12 bases between. The CDR3 covers 13 residues.

The sequence was obtained from a man aged 30 to 45 with Graves' ophthalmopathy. The sample was blood. The chain uses TRBV30 and TRBJ2-3, with a weak D call TRBD1 (6 bases). CDR3 loop: CASGVGGTDTQYF. In nucleotides, the CDR3 is TGTGCCTCAGGGGTAGGGGGCACAGATACGCAGTATTTT.